This entry lists 22 T cell receptor beta chains sequenced from one sample in a study of blood T cell repertoires in COVID-19. The repertoire was sequenced with immunoSEQ multiplex PCR; TCRdb's copy has only in-frame clones and lacks some. Of approximately 65,000 clones in the sample, 89% were seen once. The specimen was peripheral blood. The receptors were gathered from a woman aged 50 to 60 with active COVID-19.

The sample holds a few counts of this clone. The V call is TRBV11-2, the J call TRBJ1-2; D unclear. Trimming pared 5 bases from V and 8 bases from J, leaving 9 bases between. This CDR3 is 11 amino acids long. Germline CDR1 reads SGHAT; CDR2 reads FQNNGV. CDR3 protein: CASSLGRGYTF. The CDR3 DNA reads as TGTGCCAGCAGCCTTGGTCGGGGCTACACCTTC.

V is TRBV6-5 and J is TRBJ2-1; TRBD1 aligns across 7 bases. The CDR3 spans 13 residues. Germline CDR1 reads MNHEY; CDR2 reads SVGAGI. With 6 bases clipped from V and 2 bases from J, the junction kept 1 base outside the gene matches. Written as DNA, the CDR3 is TGTGCCAGCAGGACAGGGACCTACAATGAGCAGTTCTTC. Translating it yields CASRTGTYNEQFF.

This chain uses TRBV5-5 with TRBJ2-3; 8 bases are shared with TRBD1. This CDR3 is 15 amino acids long. The V segment lost 4 bases and the J segment 3 bases; nucleotides outside the gene matches: 7. CDR1 is SGHKS, CDR2 YYEKEE, per germline (reference sequence). CDR3 residues: CASSTGTGMTDTQYF. The DNA for the CDR3 is TGTGCCAGCAGCACCGGGACAGGAATGACAGATACGCAGTATTTT. Using reference TRBV5-5 and TRBJ2-3 for the parts outside the CDR3, the full variable domain is DAGVTQSPTHLIKTRGQQVTLRCSPISGHKSVSWYQQVLGQGPQFIFQYYEKEERGRGNFPDRFSARQFPNYSSELNVNALLLGDSALYLCASSTGTGMTDTQYFGPGTRLTVL.

Of note for this clone: At one of its ends the junction is not consistent with the germline gene, which may arise from a read error. The chain's CDR3 is CASSFQTRLHF. The CDR3 region has the DNA TGTGCCAGCAGTTTCCAGACACGTTTGCACTTC. The V and J genes are TRBV28 and TRBJ2-7; D ambiguous. The CDR3 is 11 residues long. The germline V gene encodes CDR1 MDHEN and CDR2 SYDVKM.

This sequence joins TRBV21-1 and TRBJ2-5; TRBD2 is the table's D call, not checked against the DNA. TRBV21-1 is marked as a pseudogene. The CDR3 has 13 residues. CDR3 sequence: CATKTSGRETQYF. The CDR3 DNA is TGTGCCACCAAGACTAGCGGGAGGGAGACCCAGTACTTC.

Remarks on this clone: One end of the junction does not line up with germline, which may come from a read error. This chain links TRBV3-1 (or the pseudogene TRBV3-2) with TRBJ2-1, with a weak D call TRBD2 (6 bases). This CDR3 contains 13 residues. Germline CDR1 LGHDT, CDR2 YNNKEL (reference sequence). This CDR3 is CVSSQLAGNEQFF. The CDR3 region has the DNA TGTGTCAGCAGCCAACTAGCTGGGAATGAGCAGTTCTTC.

In this sample, this clone turned up a few times. The chain recombines TRBV6-4 with TRBJ2-3; a possible D gene is TRBD2 (5 bases). Germline CDR1 MRHNA, CDR2 SNTAGT. V lost 3 bases, J lost 2 bases, and 12 bases lay in between. The CDR3 is made up of 15 amino acids. The CDR3 loop is CASSEGGSDTDTQYF. The CDR3 region has the DNA TGTGCCAGCAGTGAAGGTGGTAGCGACACAGATACGCAGTATTTT.

The chain recombines TRBV14 with TRBJ2-1; no definite D call. The V gene's germline CDR1 is SGHDN and CDR2 FVKESK. Trimming took off 4 bases at V and 13 bases at J, with 14 bases between the two ends. This CDR3 spans 12 amino acids. CDR3 protein: CASSRTLESQFF. CDR3 coding DNA: TGTGCCAGCAGCCGAACACTGGAGTCCCAGTTCTTC.

The V and J genes are TRBV3-1 (or the pseudogene TRBV3-2) and TRBJ2-7; 10 nucleotides line up with TRBD1. Germline-derived CDR1 and CDR2 are LGHDT and YNNKEL (reference sequence). The junction had 6 bases not matched to a gene; V was cut back by 4 bases and J by 9 bases. CDR3 length equals 13 residues. CDR3 nucleotides: TGTGCCAGCAGCCCCAGACAGGGGGCAAGGCAGTACTTC. Protein: CASSPRQGARQYF.

This clone ranks as large. V is TRBV27 and J is TRBJ1-2; D may be TRBD1 (5 bases). V lost 4 bases, J lost 4 bases, and 13 bases lay in between. Germline assignment: CDR1 MNHEY and CDR2 SMNVEV (reference sequence). The CDR3 runs 14 residues. Here the CDR3 DNA reads TGTGCCAGCAGTTCACGGGGGGGAATCTATGGCTACACCTTC. Its translation is CASSSRGGIYGYTF.

The rearrangement links TRBV28 to TRBJ1-5, with D possibly being TRBD1 (5 bases). Germline V gene sequence: CDR1 MDHEN, CDR2 SYDVKM. CDR3 length equals 14 residues. Deletions cut 6 bases from V and 7 bases from J, with 16 bases between. CDR3 nucleotide sequence: TGTGCCAGCAGACAACCGGGGGATGGACAGCCCCAGCATTTT. Amino acids: CASRQPGDGQPQHF.

The chain carries TRBV3-1 (or the pseudogene TRBV3-2) and TRBJ2-2, with a possible D match to TRBD1 (6 bases). The CDR3 sequence is 14 residues long. Trimming pared 1 base from V and 6 bases from J, leaving 9 bases between. Germline CDR1 is LGHDT and CDR2 is YNNKEL (reference sequence). Here the CDR3 DNA reads TGTGCCAGCAGCCAAGTCAGGGGAGCCGGGGAGCTGTTTTTT. Amino acid sequence: CASSQVRGAGELFF.

V usage is TRBV27 and J usage is TRBJ2-1, with 13 bases lining up with TRBD2. The CDR3 is made up of 16 amino acids. Looked up from germline, CDR1 is MNHEY and CDR2 is SMNVEV (reference sequence). V was pared by 0 bases and J by 4 bases, with 0 bases of the junction left unmatched. The CDR3 reads CASSLSTSGRYNEQFF. The CDR3 region has the DNA TGTGCCAGCAGTTTATCGACTAGCGGGAGGTACAATGAGCAGTTCTTC.

CDR3 bases: TGTGCCAGCAGCTACCCGACAGGACCGAACACTGAAGCTTTCTTT. Translating gives CASSYPTGPNTEAFF. V is TRBV6-6 and J is TRBJ1-1; D is perhaps TRBD1 (6 bases). V lost 6 bases to trimming and J lost 1 base, with 15 bases between them. CDR1 is MNHNY and CDR2 is SVGAGI in the germline V gene (reference sequence). The CDR3 consists of 15 residues.

A single count supports this clone. The J gene is TRBJ2-1, the V gene TRBV27; TRBD2 is a possible D gene (5 bases). This CDR3 has 14 residues. Germline lookup yields CDR1 MNHEY and CDR2 SMNVEV (reference sequence). Trimming stripped 6 bases from V and 5 bases from J, with 14 bases between. DNA of the CDR3: TGTGCCAGCAGGAGCTGGGAGAGAAACAATGAGCAGTTCTTC. Translation: CASRSWERNNEQFF.

V usage is TRBV30 and J usage is TRBJ2-7, with 7 bases lining up with TRBD1. With V trimmed by 2 bases and J by 4 bases, 5 bases remained unmatched. The CDR3 is made up of 13 amino acids. The germline gives CDR1 GTSNPN, CDR2 SVGIG (reference sequence). Here the CDR3 reads CAWSKGQIYEQYF. The CDR3 bases are TGTGCCTGGAGTAAGGGACAGATTTACGAGCAGTACTTC.

The chain has TRBV5-1 and TRBJ1-1, with D hard to call. Trimming cost V 7 bases and J 0 bases, with 16 bases left between them. From germline, CDR1 is SGHRS and CDR2 YFSETQ. The CDR3 totals 15 residues. CDR3 in DNA: TGCGCCAGCTGCGATAACAGTCGCCTGAACACTGAAGCTTTCTTT. Translation gives CASCDNSRLNTEAFF. Filled out from reference TRBV5-1 and TRBJ1-1, the complete variable domain reads KAGVTQTPRYLIKTRGQQVTLSCSPISGHRSVSWYQQTPGQGLQFLFEYFSETQRNKGNFPGRFSGRQFSNSRSEMNVSTLELGDSALYLCASCDNSRLNTEAFFGQGTRLTVV.

This clone was recorded once. The rearrangement links TRBV10-3 to TRBJ2-3; a weak D match, TRBD2 (6 bases). V gave up 6 bases and J gave up 2 bases, with 12 bases separating them. Germline V gene data show CDR1 as ENHRY and CDR2 as SYGVKD. The CDR3 loop spans 14 amino acids. The CDR3 DNA follows: TGTGCCATCAGCGAGATAGCGGCCACAGATACGCAGTATTTT. As protein: CAISEIAATDTQYF.

This chain uses TRBV14 with TRBJ2-3; unclear D gene. V gave up 1 base and J gave up 2 bases, with 13 bases separating them. The CDR3 length is 16 residues. Per germline, CDR1 SGHDN and CDR2 FVKESK. CDR3 nucleotides: TGTGCCAGCAGCCAAGTTAGTTCCTATGTCACAGATACGCAGTATTTT. It translates to CASSQVSSYVTDTQYF.

The rearrangement joins TRBV27 to TRBJ1-2, with 9 nucleotides matching TRBD1. The CDR3 contains 14 residues. Germline values: CDR1 MNHEY, CDR2 SMNVEV (reference sequence). V lost 5 bases and J lost 3; bases outside the gene matches: 4. The chain's CDR3 is CASSGQGRDYGYTF. DNA of the CDR3: TGTGCCAGCAGTGGACAGGGGCGGGACTATGGCTACACCTTC.

Here the CDR3 reads CASREVGTGELFF. The CDR3 DNA reads TGTGCCAGCAGGGAGGTGGGCACCGGGGAGCTGTTTTTT. This sequence joins TRBV2 and TRBJ2-2; D is perhaps TRBD2 (5 bases). Trimming took off 6 bases at V and 4 bases at J, with 9 bases between the two ends. The length of the CDR3 is 13 residues. In germline, CDR1 is SNHLY, CDR2 FYNNEI.

V usage is TRBV28 and J usage is TRBJ2-7, with 11 bases aligning to TRBD2. The CDR3 has 14 residues. Unmatched junction bases numbered 10, after V lost 7 bases and J lost 8 bases. Germline loops: CDR1 MDHEN, CDR2 SYDVKM. CDR3 in DNA: TGTGCCAGCAAGGAACGACTAGCGGGAACCCAGCAGTACTTC. Translation: CASKERLAGTQQYF.